A single sample is the source of the 28 T cell receptor beta chains below, sequenced in a study of technical replicates of blood from several donors (dated by TCRdb to about 2017). The library was produced with the immunoSEQ multiplex PCR assay. The table was pulled from immuneACCESS by TCRdb, which kept in-frame rearrangements only. Such tables lose some clones; where checked, under half of the loss comes from unresolved V genes, and the rest has no known cause. In all, the sample holds 65,000 to 90,000 clones, and 93% of those were seen once. Under 0.3% of the sample is in the top ten clones. The sample comprised T cells isolated from PBMCs. The origin of the receptors is a human donor in good health.

The chain carries TRBV6-1 and TRBJ1-3, with D perhaps TRBD1 (6 bases). Trimming cost V 1 base and J 0 bases, with 10 bases left between them. Looked up from germline, CDR1 is MNHNS and CDR2 is SASEGT. The CDR3 is made up of 16 amino acids. CDR3 coding DNA: TGTGCCAGCAGTGAAGAGGGGGGGGCCTCTGGAAACACCATATATTTT. Translation: CASSEEGGASGNTIYF.

V and J are TRBV5-4 and TRBJ2-5; TRBD2 matches at 10 bases. The ends lost 0 bases at V and 5 bases at J; junction bases unmatched: 7. CDR3 length: 16 amino acids. Germline V gene lookup returns CDR1 SGHNT and CDR2 YYREEE (reference sequence). The CDR3 sequence: CASSLASGGARETQYF. The CDR3 region has the DNA TGTGCCAGCAGCTTGGCCAGCGGGGGGGCAAGGGAGACCCAGTACTTC.

This clone was seen just once. CDR3 in amino acids: CASSLELAGGRVTQYF. In DNA, the CDR3 is TGTGCCAGCAGCTTGGAACTAGCGGGGGGAAGGGTTACGCAGTATTTT. The chain links TRBV5-4 to TRBJ2-3; the match to TRBD2 covers 12 bases. The ends lost 0 bases at V and 8 bases at J; junction bases unmatched: 7. CDR1 is SGHNT, CDR2 YYREEE, per germline (reference sequence). The CDR3 has 16 residues.

In its sample, this clone was seen once. The chain joins TRBV5-1 to TRBJ2-5; TRBD1 matches 7 bases. V lost 3 bases, J lost 1 base, and 6 bases stayed unmatched. CDR3 length: 15 residues. Germline values: CDR1 SGHRS, CDR2 YFSETQ. The chain's CDR3 is CASSSGQAGQETQYF. In nucleotides, the CDR3 is TGCGCCAGCAGCTCAGGACAGGCAGGCCAAGAGACCCAGTACTTC.

The rearrangement joins TRBV5-1 to TRBJ2-7; 8 bases map to TRBD2. Germline lookup yields CDR1 SGHRS and CDR2 YFSETQ. CDR3 length: 13 residues. Trimming at V came to 6 bases and at J to 1 base, leaving 3 bases not matched to a gene. The CDR3 nucleotides are TGCGCCAGCATCGGGACTAGTTCCTACGAGCAGTACTTC. Translating it yields CASIGTSSYEQYF.

The V gene is TRBV27, the J gene TRBJ1-4, with D perhaps matching TRBD1 (5 bases). CDR1 is MNHEY and CDR2 is SMNVEV in the germline V gene (reference sequence). The length of the CDR3 is 14 residues. Trimming cost V 6 bases and J 4 bases, with 12 bases left between them. CDR3 sequence reads: CASRGGAINEKLFF. The DNA for the CDR3 is TGTGCCAGCAGGGGAGGGGCGATTAATGAAAAACTGTTTTTT.

The gene calls are TRBV5-1 and TRBJ2-2; D is possibly TRBD1 (6 bases). Deletions cut 3 bases from V and 0 bases from J, with 15 bases between. The CDR3 contains 17 residues. Germline V CDR1 and CDR2: SGHRS, YFSETQ. DNA of the CDR3: TGCGCCAGCAGCTCGTTCTTACAGGGTGCGAACACCGGGGAGCTGTTTTTT. Encoded protein: CASSSFLQGANTGELFF.

The count of this clone is one. This chain connects TRBV9 to TRBJ1-3; perhaps TRBD1 as D (6 bases). This CDR3 is built from 16 residues. V was shortened by 0 bases and J by 4 bases, with 14 bases between the two germline ends. Germline assignment: CDR1 SGDLS and CDR2 YYNGEE. The CDR3 spells CASSVELTGKGNTIYF. CDR3 nucleotides: TGTGCCAGCAGCGTAGAGCTCACAGGGAAAGGAAACACCATATATTTT.

The chain links TRBV28 to TRBJ2-4, with D possibly TRBD1 on 5 matching bases. The germline V and J ends were trimmed by 4 bases and 0 bases, with 10 bases remaining between them. The CDR3 extends over 15 amino acids. CDR1 is MDHEN and CDR2 is SYDVKM in the germline V gene. DNA for the CDR3: TGTGCCAGCAGTTCAAGGGGATTAGCCAAAAACATTCAGTACTTC. Protein: CASSSRGLAKNIQYF.

This clone has only a few counts. The CDR3 DNA follows: TGCGCCAGCAGTACCGACAGCACCTATGGCTACACCTTC. This translates into CASSTDSTYGYTF. The chain uses TRBV5-1 and TRBJ1-2, with D perhaps matching TRBD1 (5 bases). The germline CDR1 and CDR2 sequences are SGHRS and YFSETQ. The V end lost 5 bases, the J end lost 4 bases, and 12 bases lay between the germline ends. This CDR3 has 13 amino acids.

The chain has TRBV7-9 and TRBJ1-5; 9 positions agree with TRBD1. The CDR3 length is 16 residues. With V trimmed by 7 bases and J by 5 bases, 12 bases remained unmatched. Germline V gene lookup returns CDR1 SEHNR and CDR2 FQNEAQ (reference sequence). This chain's CDR3 is CASTRGAGQGYQPQHF. CDR3 in DNA: TGTGCCAGCACTCGAGGAGCGGGACAGGGTTATCAGCCCCAGCATTTT.

The chain uses TRBV6-5 and TRBJ2-7, with D possibly matching TRBD1 (6 bases). The CDR3 consists of 15 residues. Trimming removed 5 bases at V and 7 bases at J, with 21 bases between. Germline CDR1 reads MNHEY; CDR2 reads SVGAGI. DNA of the CDR3: TGTGCCAGCAGTCGACAGACAGGACTCTCGCTAGAGCAGTACTTC. Protein product: CASSRQTGLSLEQYF.

V and J are TRBV5-1 and TRBJ1-1; TRBD1 matches at 9 bases. V gave up 3 bases and J gave up 0 bases; unmatched junction bases: 6. CDR3 length: 16 residues. Germline assignment: CDR1 SGHRS and CDR2 YFSETQ. CDR3 coding DNA: TGCGCCAGCAGCTGGGGACAGGGACTACTGAACACTGAAGCTTTCTTT. As protein: CASSWGQGLLNTEAFF.

The chain has TRBV9 and TRBJ2-4, with D maybe TRBD1 (6 bases). Germline values: CDR1 SGDLS, CDR2 YYNGEE. This CDR3 is built from 16 residues. V was cut by 4 bases and J by 0 bases, with 14 bases left in between. CDR3 DNA sequence: TGTGCCAGCAGCCCCTGGGACACTTTAGCCAAAAACATTCAGTACTTC. This sequence encodes CASSPWDTLAKNIQYF.

V usage is TRBV29-1 and J usage is TRBJ2-7; 9 bases agree with TRBD2. There are 13 residues in the CDR3. In germline, CDR1 is SQVTM, CDR2 ANQGSEA. Trimming removed 4 bases from V and 2 bases from J; junction bases left unmatched: 3. CDR3 in DNA: TGCAGCGTTGCGGCTAGCGGGACCTACGAGCAGTACTTC. Its protein product is CSVAASGTYEQYF.

The rearrangement uses TRBV5-1 and TRBJ1-1; 7 bases align to TRBD1. CDR3 length equals 17 residues. J was trimmed by 0 bases and V by 3 bases; bases with no gene match: 11. Germline V gives CDR1 SGHRS, CDR2 YFSETQ. The CDR3 DNA follows: TGCGCCAGCAGCTCGGTGACAGGGTCCCCAGTGAACACTGAAGCTTTCTTT. Encoded protein: CASSSVTGSPVNTEAFF.

The CDR3 sequence is CASSPAGGVVDTEAFF. CDR3 nucleotides: TGTGCCAGCAGCCCGGCGGGGGGCGTGGTGGACACTGAAGCTTTCTTT. The chain employs TRBV7-6 and TRBJ1-1; weak D call: TRBD1 (6 bases). V was shortened by 5 bases and J by 3 bases, with 19 bases between the two germline ends. This CDR3 has 16 amino acids. Germline lookup yields CDR1 SGHVS and CDR2 FNYEAQ.

V usage is TRBV28 and J usage is TRBJ1-5; D uncertain. Per germline, CDR1 MDHEN and CDR2 SYDVKM. This CDR3 has 15 residues. Between the trimmed V and J ends, which lost 7 bases and 4 bases, there was a span of 17 bases. CDR3 protein: CASTLHQTGNQPQHF. The CDR3 DNA reads as TGTGCCAGCACACTTCACCAGACGGGGAATCAGCCCCAGCATTTT.

The rearrangement uses TRBV5-8 and TRBJ2-2; D uncertain. This CDR3 is built from 15 residues. The germline gives CDR1 SGHTS, CDR2 YDEGEE. V lost 1 base and J lost 4, with 11 bases in between. The CDR3 nucleotides read TGTGCCAGCAGCTTGAACTCCATTGGCACCGGGGAGCTGTTTTTT. Translated: CASSLNSIGTGELFF.

The rearrangement uses TRBV10-2 and TRBJ1-6; maybe TRBD1 (5 bases). Germline-derived CDR1 and CDR2 are WSHSY and SAAADI. This CDR3 has 13 amino acids. V was pared by 4 bases and J by 10 bases, with 11 bases between. For the CDR3, the DNA is TGCGCCAGCAGTGCAATACAGGTCTCACCCCTCCACTTT. Translating gives CASSAIQVSPLHF.

The CDR3 loop is CASSPQRPYNSPLHF. The CDR3 bases are TGTGCCAGCTCACCTCAGAGGCCCTATAATTCACCCCTCCACTTT. This rearrangement joins TRBV18 to TRBJ1-6, with D hard to call. Germline V CDR1 and CDR2: KGHSH, LQKENI. V shed 3 bases and J shed 2 bases, with 8 bases lying between them. CDR3 size: 15 residues. The entire variable domain, with the rest obtained from reference TRBV18 and TRBJ1-6, is as follows: NAGVMQNPRHLVRRRGQEARLRCSPMKGHSHVYWYRQLPEEGLKFMVYLQKENIIDESGMPKERFSAEFPKEGPSILRIQQVVRGDSAAYFCASSPQRPYNSPLHFGNGTRLTVT.

J is TRBJ1-2 and V is TRBV7-6, with 8 positions matching TRBD1. After removal of 5 bases from V and 12 bases from J, the junction contained 11 bases not matched to a gene. Germline V gene lookup returns CDR1 SGHVS and CDR2 FNYEAQ. The CDR3 extends over 13 amino acids. The CDR3 sequence: CASSKRDRGGHTF. CDR3 coding DNA: TGTGCCAGCAGCAAAAGAGACAGGGGAGGTCACACCTTC.

The rearrangement joins TRBV4-1 to TRBJ2-7, with D unresolved. The CDR3 spans 16 residues. Trimming removed 0 bases from V and 2 bases from J, with 14 bases in between. The germline CDR1 and CDR2 sequences are MGHRA and YSYEKL. CDR3: CASSQDFTDETYEQYF. CDR3 coding DNA: TGCGCCAGCAGCCAAGATTTTACTGATGAAACCTACGAGCAGTACTTC.

This clone showed up just once. CDR3 sequence: CASSLVTGDRQAYEQYF. The CDR3 DNA follows: TGTGCCAGCTCCCTGGTCACAGGGGACAGACAAGCCTACGAGCAGTACTTC. V usage is TRBV18 and J usage is TRBJ2-7, with 7 bases matching TRBD1. The CDR3 spans 17 residues. Per the germline V gene, CDR1 is KGHSH and CDR2 is LQKENI. V shed 6 bases, J shed 2 bases, and the junction held 16 bases outside the gene matches.

The chain links TRBV5-1 to TRBJ2-2, with 7 bases aligning to TRBD1. The CDR3 sequence is 15 residues long. The ends lost 2 bases at V and 2 bases at J; junction bases unmatched: 3. CDR1 is SGHRS and CDR2 is YFSETQ in the germline V gene. CDR3 coding DNA: TGCGCCAGCAGCTTCAGGGACAGTAACACCGGGGAGCTGTTTTTT. It yields the protein CASSFRDSNTGELFF.

The J gene is TRBJ2-5, the V gene TRBV6-4, with 7 bases that match TRBD2. The CDR3 is 13 residues long. V was clipped by 4 bases and J by 5 bases; unmatched bases: 4. CDR1 and CDR2 (germline): MRHNA, SNTAGT. CDR3 in amino acids: CASSGGRGETQYF. The CDR3 bases are TGTGCCAGCAGTGGCGGGAGAGGGGAGACCCAGTACTTC.

This chain connects TRBV30 to TRBJ2-5, with 8 nucleotides matching TRBD1. The CDR3 length is 13 residues. The V and J ends lost 7 bases and 4 bases, in that order; junction bases with no gene match: 8. The germline CDR1 and CDR2 sequences are GTSNPN and SVGIG (reference sequence). CDR3 sequence: CAYIRGPVETQYF. In nucleotides, the CDR3 is TGTGCCTATATCAGGGGGCCGGTAGAGACCCAGTACTTC.

J is TRBJ1-3 and V is TRBV9, with D unresolved. Germline lookup yields CDR1 SGDLS and CDR2 YYNGEE. The CDR3 consists of 15 residues. V was shortened by 0 bases and J by 1 base, with 8 bases between the two germline ends. Here the CDR3 reads CASSVVGGSGNTIYF. CDR3 nucleotides: TGTGCCAGCAGCGTAGTGGGAGGATCTGGAAACACCATATATTTT.